Each of the 20 T cell receptor beta chains below was sequenced from the same sample in a study of patients and donors after allogeneic stem cell transplantation. TCRdb re-called the RT-PCR reads through MiXCR, storing one row per CDR3 protein. This sample has approximately 430,000 distinct CDR3 sequences; 16% occur once, and the top ten carry less than 8.5%. Sequencing was carried out using blood, either unsorted or a sorted T cell fraction (not recorded which). These TCRs come from a human donor who was either an allogeneic HSCT recipient or a stem cell or donor lymphocyte infusion donor (not recorded which). It is not recorded whose cells these are; they may come from a transplant donor.

The CDR3 loop is CASSLVAATYEQYF. The CDR3 DNA sequence: TGTGCCAGCAGCTTAGTAGCGGCAACCTACGAGCAGTACTTC. The chain is built from TRBV7-9 and TRBJ2-7; possible D gene TRBD2, 6 bases. Trimming took off 1 base at V and 2 bases at J, with 9 bases between the two ends. CDR1 and CDR2 (germline): SEHNR, FQNEAQ (reference sequence). This CDR3 is 14 amino acids long.

The rearrangement joins TRBV19 to TRBJ1-2; D is uncertain. The CDR3 consists of 15 residues. Trimming removed 5 bases from V and 2 bases from J, with 15 bases in between. CDR1 and CDR2 (germline): LNHDA, SQIVND (reference sequence). In DNA form, the CDR3 reads TGTGCCAGTAGTCGGCGTTGGGGAGAAAACTATGGCTACACCTTC. Translating it yields CASSRRWGENYGYTF. Combining the CDR3 with reference TRBV19 and TRBJ1-2 gives the whole variable domain DGGITQSPKYLFRKEGQNVTLSCEQNLNHDAMYWYRQDPGQGLRLIYYSQIVNDFQKGDIAEGYSVSREKKESFPLTVTSAQKNPTAFYLCASSRRWGENYGYTFGSGTRLTVV.

The chain is built from TRBV11-1 and TRBJ2-2; the match to TRBD2 covers 11 bases. The germline V gene has CDR1 SGHAT and CDR2 FQDESV (reference sequence). The CDR3 spans 18 residues. V was pared by 4 bases and J by 5 bases, with 12 bases of the junction left unmatched. The CDR3 sequence: CASSSAENTSGSTGELFF. The CDR3 coding sequence is TGTGCCAGCAGCTCGGCCGAGAACACTAGCGGGAGTACCGGGGAGCTGTTTTTT.

The sample holds a few counts of this clonotype. The chain carries TRBV7-2 and TRBJ1-5; a possible D gene is TRBD1 (5 bases). This CDR3 is 13 amino acids long. The ends were cut back, 3 bases at V and 5 bases at J, with 8 bases in the middle. Looked up from germline, CDR1 is SGHTA and CDR2 is FQGNSA. The CDR3 sequence is CASSFARDQPQHF. CDR3 coding DNA: TGTGCCAGCAGCTTCGCCAGGGATCAGCCCCAGCATTTT.

J is TRBJ1-1 and V is TRBV20-1; 9 bases match TRBD1. The germline V gene has CDR1 DFQATT and CDR2 SNEGSKA (reference sequence). This CDR3 has 13 residues. J gave up 5 bases and V 8 bases, and 9 bases lay outside the gene matches. Written as DNA, the CDR3 is TGCAGTACCCGGGGACAGGGAAAAACTGAAGCTTTCTTT. It yields the protein CSTRGQGKTEAFF.

V and J are TRBV20-1 and TRBJ1-5, with unresolved D. The CDR3 runs 13 residues. The germline V gene has CDR1 DFQATT and CDR2 SNEGSKA (reference sequence). The V end lost 5 bases, the J end lost 2 bases, and 10 bases lay between the germline ends. CDR3 amino acids: CSAGNSGNQPQHF. DNA for the CDR3: TGCAGTGCTGGGAATTCGGGCAATCAGCCCCAGCATTTT.

This chain links TRBV20-1 with TRBJ1-1, with D possibly matching TRBD1 (5 bases). V lost 0 bases and J 3 bases, leaving 14 bases between the germline ends. In germline, CDR1 is DFQATT, CDR2 SNEGSKA (reference sequence). The CDR3 runs to 15 residues. CDR3 amino acids: CSAREGGVGDTEAFF. CDR3 DNA sequence: TGCAGTGCTAGAGAGGGTGGGGTAGGGGACACTGAAGCTTTCTTT.

The J gene is TRBJ2-2, the V gene TRBV4-1; D uncertain. The germline CDR1 and CDR2 sequences are MGHRA and YSYEKL. V lost 1 base and J lost 2, with 11 bases in between. The CDR3 has 16 residues. The CDR3 DNA reads TGCGCCAGCAGCCAAGGTCTAGGGTCCAACACCGGGGAGCTGTTTTTT. This sequence encodes CASSQGLGSNTGELFF.

In its sample, this clonotype was seen many times. The chain links TRBV4-1 to TRBJ1-2; 9 bases match TRBD1. Trimming took 3 bases from V and 0 from J; bases not matched to a gene: 11. The length of the CDR3 is 18 residues. Germline loops: CDR1 MGHRA, CDR2 YSYEKL. CDR3 DNA sequence: TGCGCCAGCAGCCACCTACCGGGACAGGGCGCCCCTAACTATGGCTACACCTTC. It yields the protein CASSHLPGQGAPNYGYTF.

This clonotype was detected a few times. The chain couples TRBV20-1 to TRBJ2-1; D is ambiguous. The CDR3 consists of 14 residues. Germline V gene lookup returns CDR1 DFQATT and CDR2 SNEGSKA (reference sequence). Deletions cut 4 bases from V and 5 bases from J, with 15 bases between. CDR3: CSATTPVGHNEQFF. The CDR3 DNA reads TGCAGTGCTACAACACCCGTAGGTCACAATGAGCAGTTCTTC.

About this clonotype itself: One end of the junction does not line up with germline, which may come from a read error. The chain is built from TRBV10-2 and TRBJ2-5, with D tentatively TRBD1 or TRBD2 (6 bases each). Germline V gene data show CDR1 as WSHSY and CDR2 as SAAADI. The CDR3 contains 11 residues. CDR3 nucleotide sequence: TGCGCCAGCAGTGAGGATAGGAGGGGGGACTTC. It translates to CASSEDRRGDF.

The chain combines TRBV10-3 with TRBJ2-7; D may be TRBD1 or TRBD2 (5 bases each). CDR1 is ENHRY, CDR2 SYGVKD, per germline. V gave up 2 bases and J gave up 6 bases, with 8 bases separating them. The CDR3 extends over 12 amino acids. In DNA, the CDR3 is TGTGCCATCAGTGAGACAGGAGGCGAGCAGTACTTC. Its protein product is CAISETGGEQYF.

Only a few counts were recorded for this clonotype. The chain has TRBV6-1 and TRBJ1-4, with 7 bases matching TRBD1. V dropped 5 bases and J dropped 12; count of bases not matched to a gene: 15. Germline CDR1 MNHNS, CDR2 SASEGT. The CDR3 consists of 15 residues. CDR3 region: CASSTGQVSFGELFF. CDR3 in DNA: TGTGCCAGCAGTACTGGACAGGTGTCGTTTGGGGAACTGTTTTTT.

This clonotype showed up many times. J is TRBJ1-2 and V is TRBV20-1; 9 nucleotides align to TRBD1. The CDR3 totals 12 residues. Per germline, CDR1 DFQATT and CDR2 SNEGSKA (reference sequence). The J segment lost 5 bases and the V segment lost 4 bases, leaving 2 bases of the junction unmatched. The CDR3 is CSATGTGYGYTF. DNA for the CDR3: TGCAGTGCTACCGGGACAGGGTATGGCTACACCTTC.

This clonotype was counted once. One junction end disagrees with the germline gene, perhaps due to a read error. The chain has TRBV20-1 and TRBJ2-5; TRBD2 matches at 8 bases. CDR1 DFQATT and CDR2 SNEGSKA come from the germline V gene (reference sequence). This CDR3 has 12 residues. The CDR3 reads CSARPMGGVAGF. In nucleotides, the CDR3 is TGCAGTGCTAGACCTATGGGAGGGGTAGCGGGGTTT.

The chain employs TRBV7-9 and TRBJ1-1, with D possibly matching TRBD1 (5 bases). Germline V lookup: CDR1 SEHNR, CDR2 FQNEAQ (reference sequence). CDR3 size: 12 residues. V lost 1 base and J 7 bases, leaving 7 bases between the germline ends. In DNA form, the CDR3 reads TGTGCCAGCAGCTTAGACGGGGGTGAAGCTTTCTTT. Translation: CASSLDGGEAFF.

This clonotype has at least ten counts. Germline and junction disagree at one end, which may indicate a read error. This rearrangement joins TRBV5-1 to TRBJ2-7; no clear D. The CDR3 is 11 residues long. The germline V gene encodes CDR1 SGHRS and CDR2 YFSETQ. Here the CDR3 reads CASSLGYEQYF. The CDR3, as DNA: TGTGCCAGCAGTTTAGGGTACGAGCAGTACTTC.

This clonotype has ten or more counts. V is TRBV18 and J is TRBJ1-1; D is possibly TRBD1 (5 bases). The V gene's germline CDR1 is KGHSH and CDR2 LQKENI. This CDR3 has 14 amino acids. V was trimmed by 6 bases and J by 0 bases, leaving 11 bases between them. The CDR3 sequence: CASSPGRLNTEAFF. Written as DNA, the CDR3 is TGTGCCAGCTCGCCGGGACGCTTGAACACTGAAGCTTTCTTT.

This clonotype has more than one count but fewer than ten. This rearrangement joins TRBV2 to TRBJ1-5; TRBD1 aligns across 7 bases. The CDR3 is 16 residues long. V was pared by 6 bases and J by 0 bases, with 8 bases of the junction left unmatched. CDR1 and CDR2 from the germline V gene are SNHLY and FYNNEI. CDR3: CASRPGTVYSNQPQHF. The CDR3 DNA follows: TGTGCCAGCAGACCAGGGACAGTCTATAGCAATCAGCCCCAGCATTTT.

This clonotype occurred a few times. This chain links TRBV20-1 with TRBJ1-2, with D unresolved. CDR1 is DFQATT and CDR2 is SNEGSKA in the germline V gene (reference sequence). The CDR3 consists of 14 residues. The V end was cut by 0 bases, the J end by 2 bases, with 10 bases between. CDR3 coding DNA: TGCAGTGCTAGAGATTTAGGAGGGAACTATGGCTACACCTTC. Translated, it gives CSARDLGGNYGYTF.